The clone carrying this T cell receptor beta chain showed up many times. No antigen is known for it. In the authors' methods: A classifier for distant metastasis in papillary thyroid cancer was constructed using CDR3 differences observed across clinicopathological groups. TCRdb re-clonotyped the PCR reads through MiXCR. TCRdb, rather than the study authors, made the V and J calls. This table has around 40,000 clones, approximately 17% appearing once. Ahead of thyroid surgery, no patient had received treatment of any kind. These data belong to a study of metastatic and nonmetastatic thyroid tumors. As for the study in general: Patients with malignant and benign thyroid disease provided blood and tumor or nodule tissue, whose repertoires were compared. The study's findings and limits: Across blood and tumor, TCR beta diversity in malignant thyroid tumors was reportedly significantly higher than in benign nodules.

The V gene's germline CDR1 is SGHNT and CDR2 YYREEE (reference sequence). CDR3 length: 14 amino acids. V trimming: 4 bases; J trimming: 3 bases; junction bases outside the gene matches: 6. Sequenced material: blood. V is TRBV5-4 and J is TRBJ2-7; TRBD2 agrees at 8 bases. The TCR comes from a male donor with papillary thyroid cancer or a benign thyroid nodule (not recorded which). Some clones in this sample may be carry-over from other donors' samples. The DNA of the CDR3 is TGTGCCAGCAGCCGAAGCACTAGCGGCTACGAGCAGTACTTC. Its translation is CASSRSTSGYEQYF. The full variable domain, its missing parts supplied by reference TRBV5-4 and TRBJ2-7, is ETGVTQSPTHLIKTRGQQVTLRCSSQSGHNTVSWYQQALGQGPQFIFQYYREEENGRGNFPPRFSGLQFPNYSSELNVNALELDDSALYLCASSRSTSGYEQYFGPGTRLTVT.